This TCR beta chain was captured by sequencing in a study of T cell repertoires in cytomegalovirus infection. Study information: It can be stated that public TCR beta signatures indicated CMV infection as well as a matching HLA type.

Germline values: CDR1 SEHNR, CDR2 FQNEAQ (reference sequence). The CDR3 totals 15 residues. Trimming removed 5 bases from V and 10 bases from J; junction bases left unmatched: 8. TCRdb ran MiXCR on the reads and lists one entry per CDR3 protein. The repertoire includes 230,000 or so distinct CDR3 sequences, 35% to 40% of them detected once, and 55% to 70% sits in the top ten. Comments on this clonotype: The antigen is unknown.

Sequencing used CD8+ T cells from cultured PBMCs, obtained from culture after CMV antigen stimulation. This clonotype was sampled from a human donor in good health (CMV status not recorded). Some clones in this sample may be carry-over from other donors' samples. The chain employs TRBV7-9 and TRBJ2-1; TRBD2 matches 13 bases. CDR3 region: CASSPRTSGSYEQFF. The CDR3 bases are TGTGCCAGCAGCCCGAGGACTAGCGGGAGTTACGAGCAGTTCTTC. Combining the CDR3 with reference TRBV7-9 and TRBJ2-1 gives the whole variable domain DTGVSQNPRHKITKRGQNVTFRCDPISEHNRLYWYRQTLGQGPEFLTYFQNEAQLEKSRLLSDRFSAERPKGSFSTLEIQRTEQGDSAMYLCASSPRTSGSYEQFFGPGTRLTVL.